Below, 19 T cell receptor beta chains from the same sample are listed, as sequenced in a study of T cell responses to AZD1222 COVID-19 vaccine. Sequencing was performed with immunoSEQ multiplex PCR; in TCRdb, only in-frame clones are kept and a portion is missing. The sample yields some 130,000 clones, approximately 95% seen once. Sequenced material: peripheral blood, taken 28 days after the second AZD1222 dose. The receptors here all came from an adult who received the AZD1222 COVID-19 vaccine.

V gene TRBV30 combines with J gene TRBJ2-2; tentatively, D is TRBD1 or TRBD2 (5 bases each). The CDR3 runs 12 residues. The V end lost 4 bases, the J end lost 6 bases, and 9 bases lay between the germline ends. Germline loops: CDR1 GTSNPN, CDR2 SVGIG (reference sequence). CDR3 nucleotides: TGTGCCTGGAATCTGGGGGCCGGGGAGCTGTTTTTT. As protein: CAWNLGAGELFF. Using reference TRBV30 and TRBJ2-2 for the parts outside the CDR3, the full variable domain is SQTIHQWPATLVQPVGSPLSLECTVEGTSNPNLYWYRQAAGRGLQLLFYSVGIGQISSEVPQNLSASRPQDRQFILSSKKLLLSDSGFYLCAWNLGAGELFFGEGSRLTVL.

The chain uses TRBV28 and TRBJ2-1; 14 bases are a match to TRBD2. Trimming at V came to 8 bases and at J to 8 bases, leaving 11 bases not matched to a gene. Germline V gene sequence: CDR1 MDHEN, CDR2 SYDVKM. The CDR3 consists of 16 residues. The CDR3 loop reads CASRLAGGPGLYEQFF. The CDR3 DNA reads as TGTGCCAGCCGACTAGCGGGGGGGCCAGGGCTTTATGAGCAGTTCTTC.

CDR3 region: CASSLWRNTEAFF. The CDR3, as DNA: TGTGCCAGCAGCTTATGGCGAAACACTGAAGCTTTCTTT. The V call is TRBV7-2, the J call TRBJ1-1; D is unresolved. The CDR3 loop spans 13 amino acids. Germline V lookup: CDR1 SGHTA, CDR2 FQGNSA. V lost 2 bases and J 2 bases, leaving 6 bases between the germline ends. The variable domain in full, with the rest retrieved from reference TRBV7-2 and TRBJ1-1, is GAGVSQSPSNKVTEKGKDVELRCDPISGHTALYWYRQSLGQGLEFLIYFQGNSAPDKSGLPSDRFSAERTGGSVSTLTIQRTQQEDSAVYLCASSLWRNTEAFFGQGTRLTVV.

The chain joins TRBV5-6 to TRBJ2-1, with 10 bases fitting TRBD2. Trimming cost V 4 bases and J 0 bases; bases outside gene matches: 1. The CDR3 loop spans 15 amino acids. The germline V gene has CDR1 SGHDT and CDR2 YYEEEE. The CDR3 is CASSRTSGSYNEQFF. CDR3 DNA: TGTGCCAGCAGCCGGACTAGCGGCTCCTACAATGAGCAGTTCTTC.

This chain uses TRBV7-9 with TRBJ1-2; weak D call: TRBD1 (5 bases). The CDR3 runs 14 residues. Per the germline V gene, CDR1 is SEHNR and CDR2 is FQNEAQ (reference sequence). Trimming stripped 4 bases from V and 4 bases from J, with 13 bases between. The DNA of the CDR3 is TGTGCCAGCAGCTCACGGGGCGAGGGCTATGGCTACACCTTC. Translating gives CASSSRGEGYGYTF.

This clone came up once. This chain links TRBV24-1 with TRBJ2-7, with D maybe TRBD2 (5 bases). Germline lookup yields CDR1 KGHDR and CDR2 SFDVKD. Trimming removed 8 bases at V and 0 bases at J, with 22 bases between. There are 17 residues in the CDR3. The CDR3 DNA is TGTGCCACCAACCGCTCAGCAGGAGGACCGAGCTCCTACGAGCAGTACTTC. Protein product: CATNRSAGGPSSYEQYF.

The chain joins TRBV4-2 to TRBJ1-4; a weak D match, TRBD1 (5 bases). In germline, CDR1 is LGHNA, CDR2 YNFKEQ. Trimming shortened V by 7 bases and J by 6 bases, and 18 bases separated the two germline ends. This CDR3 is 15 amino acids long. CDR3 loop: CASNLGTEADEKLFF. CDR3 bases: TGTGCCAGCAACCTGGGGACGGAGGCCGATGAAAAACTGTTTTTT.

The chain links TRBV5-6 to TRBJ1-2; 9 bases are a match to TRBD1. The CDR3 has 15 residues. The V segment lost 6 bases and the J segment 4 bases; nucleotides outside the gene matches: 10. Germline assignment: CDR1 SGHDT and CDR2 YYEEEE. CDR3 amino acids: CASTPLDRGSYGYTF. The CDR3, as DNA: TGTGCCAGCACCCCCCTGGACAGGGGTAGCTATGGCTACACCTTC.

The genes are TRBV7-2 and TRBJ2-2; 13 bases fit TRBD2. The CDR3 is 17 residues long. Germline trimming cut 4 bases from V and 2 bases from J; bases unmatched to any gene: 4. The germline gives CDR1 SGHTA, CDR2 FQGNSA. Here the CDR3 reads CASSSRTSGGNTGELFF. The CDR3 DNA is TGTGCCAGCAGCTCCCGGACTAGCGGGGGAAACACCGGGGAGCTGTTTTTT.

This chain joins TRBV6-2 or TRBV6-3 and TRBJ1-1; maybe TRBD1 (6 bases). V lost 4 bases to trimming and J lost 5 bases, with 26 bases between them. Germline CDR1 and CDR2: MNHEY and SVGEGT. This CDR3 has 18 residues. CDR3 sequence reads: CASSFHPRQGWGGTEAFF. In nucleotides, the CDR3 is TGTGCCAGCAGTTTTCATCCCCGGCAGGGGTGGGGAGGAACTGAAGCTTTCTTT.

V and J are TRBV5-6 and TRBJ1-2, with D uncertain. Germline CDR1 reads SGHDT; CDR2 reads YYEEEE. This CDR3 spans 12 amino acids. V dropped 0 bases and J dropped 5 bases, with 5 bases sitting between them. The CDR3 region has the DNA TGTGCCAGCAGCTTGGGTTTATATGGCTACACCTTC. Protein sequence: CASSLGLYGYTF. Full variable domain (outside the CDR3, taken from reference TRBV5-6 and TRBJ1-2): DAGVTQSPTHLIKTRGQQVTLRCSPKSGHDTVSWYQQALGQGPQFIFQYYEEEERQRGNFPDRFSGHQFPNYSSELNVNALLLGDSALYLCASSLGLYGYTFGSGTRLTVV.

The CDR3 region has the DNA TGTGCCAGCAGCTGGCGGGGGGATGGGACCGGGGAGCTGTTTTTT. Residues: CASSWRGDGTGELFF. The chain couples TRBV7-8 to TRBJ2-2; TRBD2 matches at 8 bases. V lost 4 bases and J lost 5; bases outside the gene matches: 6. Germline CDR1 is SGHVS and CDR2 is FQNEAQ. The CDR3 extends over 15 amino acids.

This clone appeared once. The gene calls are TRBV29-1 and TRBJ2-5; TRBD1 agrees at 7 bases. CDR1 is SQVTM and CDR2 is ANQGSEA in the germline V gene. The CDR3 has 12 residues. The CDR3 nucleotides are TGCAGTGCTACAGGGGTAGGGGAGACCCAGTACTTC. Protein product: CSATGVGETQYF.

The chain uses TRBV5-4 and TRBJ1-1, with D hard to call. V was cut by 4 bases and J by 2 bases, with 6 bases left in between. This CDR3 is 12 amino acids long. The germline V gene encodes CDR1 SGHNT and CDR2 YYREEE (reference sequence). CDR3 bases: TGTGCCAGCAGCGATCAAAACACTGAAGCTTTCTTT. It specifies CASSDQNTEAFF.

This clone was seen a single time. This chain links TRBV7-2 with TRBJ2-3, with 8 positions matching TRBD2. V lost 0 bases and J lost 0; bases outside the gene matches: 5. Per the germline V gene, CDR1 is SGHTA and CDR2 is FQGNSA. This CDR3 spans 17 amino acids. The CDR3 is CASSLAPAGASTDTQYF. The CDR3 DNA follows: TGTGCCAGCAGCTTAGCCCCAGCGGGGGCTAGCACAGATACGCAGTATTTT.

The rearrangement uses TRBV13 and TRBJ2-7; D is unclear. V lost 1 base to trimming and J lost 5 bases, with 9 bases between them. The V gene's germline CDR1 is PRHDT and CDR2 FYEKMQ (reference sequence). The CDR3 has 13 residues. Here the CDR3 reads CASSLEFADEQYF. In DNA form, the CDR3 reads TGTGCCAGCAGCTTAGAATTCGCCGACGAGCAGTACTTC.

The chain carries TRBV19 and TRBJ2-3; 7 nucleotides align to TRBD2. Germline V CDR1 and CDR2: LNHDA, SQIVND (reference sequence). The CDR3 spans 15 residues. With V trimmed by 1 base and J by 4 bases, 5 bases remained unmatched. The CDR3 DNA reads as TGTGCCAGTAGTATAGTTCAGCGGGGAGCAGATACGCAGTATTTT. Its protein is CASSIVQRGADTQYF.

The chain uses TRBV13 and TRBJ2-3, with D uncertain. The germline CDR1 and CDR2 sequences are PRHDT and FYEKMQ (reference sequence). V lost 1 base and J 2 bases, leaving 13 bases between the germline ends. The CDR3 has 16 residues. CDR3 nucleotides: TGTGCCAGCAGCTTAGCCGGACCCGAGATCACAGATACGCAGTATTTT. Its protein is CASSLAGPEITDTQYF.

CDR3 sequence reads: CAISVGMNTEAFF. The CDR3 DNA is TGTGCCATCAGTGTTGGGATGAACACTGAAGCTTTCTTT. V is TRBV10-3 and J is TRBJ1-1; D unresolved. V dropped 4 bases and J dropped 0 bases, with 6 bases sitting between them. In germline, CDR1 is ENHRY, CDR2 SYGVKD. The CDR3 covers 13 residues.